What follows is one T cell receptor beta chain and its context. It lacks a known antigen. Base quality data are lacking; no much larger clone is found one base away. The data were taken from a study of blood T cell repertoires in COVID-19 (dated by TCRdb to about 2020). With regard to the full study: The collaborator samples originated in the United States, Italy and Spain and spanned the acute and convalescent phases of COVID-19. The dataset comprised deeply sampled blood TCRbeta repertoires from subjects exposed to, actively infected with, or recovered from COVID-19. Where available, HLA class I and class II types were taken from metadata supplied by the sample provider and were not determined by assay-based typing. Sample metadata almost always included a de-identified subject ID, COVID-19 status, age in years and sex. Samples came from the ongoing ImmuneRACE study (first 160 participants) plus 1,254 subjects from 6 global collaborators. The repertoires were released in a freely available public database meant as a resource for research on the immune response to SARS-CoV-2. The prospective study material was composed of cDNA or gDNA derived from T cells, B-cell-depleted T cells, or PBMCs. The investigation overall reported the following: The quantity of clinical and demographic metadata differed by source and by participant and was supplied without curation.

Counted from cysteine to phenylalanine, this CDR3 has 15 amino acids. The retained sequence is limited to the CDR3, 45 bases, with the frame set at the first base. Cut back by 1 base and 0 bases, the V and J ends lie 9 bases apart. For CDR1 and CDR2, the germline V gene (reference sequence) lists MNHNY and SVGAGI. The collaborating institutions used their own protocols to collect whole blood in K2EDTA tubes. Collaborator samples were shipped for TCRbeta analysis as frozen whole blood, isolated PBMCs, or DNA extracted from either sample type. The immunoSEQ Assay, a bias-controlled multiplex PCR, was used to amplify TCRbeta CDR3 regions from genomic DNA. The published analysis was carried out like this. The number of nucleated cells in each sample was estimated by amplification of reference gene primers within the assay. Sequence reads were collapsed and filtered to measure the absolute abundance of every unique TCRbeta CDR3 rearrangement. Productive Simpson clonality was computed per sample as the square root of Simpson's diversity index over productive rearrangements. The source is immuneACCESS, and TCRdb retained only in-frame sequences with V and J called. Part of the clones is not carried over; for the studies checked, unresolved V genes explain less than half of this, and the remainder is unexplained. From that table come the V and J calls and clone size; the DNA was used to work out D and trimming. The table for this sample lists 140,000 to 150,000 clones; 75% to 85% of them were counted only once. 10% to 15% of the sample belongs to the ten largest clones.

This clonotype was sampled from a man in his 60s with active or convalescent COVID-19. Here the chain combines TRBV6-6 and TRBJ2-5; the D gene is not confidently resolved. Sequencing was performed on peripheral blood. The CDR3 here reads CASSYYTGYQETQYF. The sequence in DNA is TGTGCCAGCAGTTACTACACCGGGTACCAAGAGACCCAGTACTTC.